This T cell receptor (beta chain) stems from a study of blood T cell repertoires in COVID-19. At the level of the study: The United States, Italy and Spain provided the acute and convalescent COVID-19 samples. PBMCs, B-cell-depleted T cells, or T cells provided the cDNA or gDNA that made up the material.

The CDR3 is 15 amino acids. Germline loops: CDR1 MNHEY, CDR2 SVGAGI. Trimming cost V 2 bases and J 0 bases, with 9 bases left between them. In the original workflow: Scientists estimated how many nucleated cells there were by amplifying reference gene primers. This table comes from immunoSEQ multiplex PCR, and its TCRdb copy is limited to in-frame clones, with some not included. Clone size and the V and J calls come from that table; the DNA yielded D and trimming. The sample lists roughly 280,000 clones, roughly 80% occurring once. Sequenced: peripheral blood. The chain links TRBV6-5 to TRBJ2-3, with a tentative D call TRBD2 (5 bases). The source of this sequence is a man between 60 and 75 years old with acute or convalescent COVID-19. DNA of the CDR3: TGTGCCAGCAGTTACCAACAGCGGAGCACAGATACGCAGTATTTT. It codes for CASSYQQRSTDTQYF.